This T cell receptor (beta chain) was recorded in a study of blood T cell repertoires in COVID-19. The germline V gene has CDR1 SNHLY and CDR2 FYNNEI. The CDR3 loop spans 14 amino acids. V gave up 8 bases and J gave up 0 bases, with 14 bases separating them. Authors' processing steps: Reference gene primer amplification gave estimated nucleated cell counts. Produced via immunoSEQ multiplex PCR; TCRdb's table is partial and in-frame only. The V and J calls and the clone size are those of that table, but D and trimming were determined from the DNA. The sample holds around 300,000 clones, roughly 89% seen once.

The sequenced sample consisted of peripheral blood. The chain is built from TRBV2 and TRBJ2-7; perhaps TRBD2 as D (6 bases). The TCR originated in a man aged 50-60 years with acute or convalescent COVID-19. The CDR3 region is CASDPGTPSYEQYF. DNA for the CDR3: TGTGCCAGCGATCCCGGGACTCCCTCCTACGAGCAGTACTTC. The variable domain in full, with the rest retrieved from reference TRBV2 and TRBJ2-7, is EPEVTQTPSHQVTQMGQEVILRCVPISNHLYFYWYRQILGQKVEFLVSFYNNEISEKSEIFDDQFSVERPDGSNFTLKIRSTKLEDSAMYFCASDPGTPSYEQYFGPGTRLTVT.